This T cell receptor beta chain came from a study of blood T cell repertoires in COVID-19. Study-wide context: Whether acute or convalescent, the COVID-19 samples came from the United States, Italy and Spain. T cells, B-cell-depleted T cells, or PBMCs supplied cDNA or gDNA.

In the study's own analysis: Counts of nucleated cells, estimated from reference gene primer amplification, were obtained. Some clones are missing from TCRdb's copy, which holds only in-frame ones; the method was immunoSEQ multiplex PCR. That table furnishes V, J and clone size, whereas the DNA furnished D and trimming. Among about 180,000 clones listed, approximately 90% were seen once. Germline CDR1 is SGHRS and CDR2 is YFSETQ. V lost 4 bases and J lost 6; bases outside the gene matches: 14. CDR3 size: 17 residues. The receptor was derived from a woman in her 30s with acute or convalescent COVID-19. Material for sequencing was peripheral blood. This chain uses TRBV5-1 with TRBJ2-5, with 11 bases that match TRBD2. In DNA, the CDR3 is TGCGCCAGCAGCCCCTCAATAGCGGGAGGGCCCGAACAGACCCAGTACTTC. Translation gives CASSPSIAGGPEQTQYF. Together with reference TRBV5-1 and TRBJ2-5, the CDR3 gives the full variable domain: KAGVTQTPRYLIKTRGQQVTLSCSPISGHRSVSWYQQTPGQGLQFLFEYFSETQRNKGNFPGRFSGRQFSNSRSEMNVSTLELGDSALYLCASSPSIAGGPEQTQYFGPGTRLLVL.